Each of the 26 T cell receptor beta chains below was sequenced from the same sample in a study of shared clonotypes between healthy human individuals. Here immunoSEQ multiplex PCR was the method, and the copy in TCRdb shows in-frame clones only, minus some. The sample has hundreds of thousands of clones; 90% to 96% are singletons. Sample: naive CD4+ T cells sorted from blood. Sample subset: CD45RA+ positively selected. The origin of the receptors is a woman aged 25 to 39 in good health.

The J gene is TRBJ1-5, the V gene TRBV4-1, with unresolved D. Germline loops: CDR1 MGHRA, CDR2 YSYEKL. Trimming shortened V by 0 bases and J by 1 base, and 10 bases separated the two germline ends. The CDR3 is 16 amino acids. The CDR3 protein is CASSQDQGWSNQPQHF. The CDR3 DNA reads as TGCGCCAGCAGCCAAGATCAAGGGTGGAGCAATCAGCCCCAGCATTTT.

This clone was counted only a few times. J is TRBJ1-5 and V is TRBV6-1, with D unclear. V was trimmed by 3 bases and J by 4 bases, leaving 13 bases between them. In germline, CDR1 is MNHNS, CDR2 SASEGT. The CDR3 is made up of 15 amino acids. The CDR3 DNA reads TGTGCCAGCAGTGATGGCGGAGTTGGGAATCAGCCCCAGCATTTT. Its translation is CASSDGGVGNQPQHF.

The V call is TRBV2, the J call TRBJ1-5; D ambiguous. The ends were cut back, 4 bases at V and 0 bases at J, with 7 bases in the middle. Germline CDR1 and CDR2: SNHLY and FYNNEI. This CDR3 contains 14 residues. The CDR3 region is CASSGSSSNQPQHF. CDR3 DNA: TGTGCCAGCAGTGGTTCAAGTAGCAATCAGCCCCAGCATTTT.

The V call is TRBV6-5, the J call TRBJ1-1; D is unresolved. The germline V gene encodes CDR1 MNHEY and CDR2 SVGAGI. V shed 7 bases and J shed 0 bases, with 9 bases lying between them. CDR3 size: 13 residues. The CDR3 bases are TGTGCCAGCATCTCAGGTTTGAACACTGAAGCTTTCTTT. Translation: CASISGLNTEAFF.

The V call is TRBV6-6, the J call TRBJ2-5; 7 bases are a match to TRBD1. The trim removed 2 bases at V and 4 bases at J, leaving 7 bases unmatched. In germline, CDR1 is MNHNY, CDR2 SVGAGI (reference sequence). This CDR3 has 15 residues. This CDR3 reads CASSYRNPGGETQYF. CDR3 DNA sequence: TGTGCCAGCAGTTACCGAAACCCAGGGGGAGAGACCCAGTACTTC.

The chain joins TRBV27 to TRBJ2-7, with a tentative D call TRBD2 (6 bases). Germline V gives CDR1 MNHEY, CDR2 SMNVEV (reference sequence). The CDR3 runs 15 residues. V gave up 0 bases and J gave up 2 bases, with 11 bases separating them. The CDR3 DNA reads TGTGCCAGCAGTTTATCGACGGGGGTCCCCTACGAGCAGTACTTC. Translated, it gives CASSLSTGVPYEQYF.

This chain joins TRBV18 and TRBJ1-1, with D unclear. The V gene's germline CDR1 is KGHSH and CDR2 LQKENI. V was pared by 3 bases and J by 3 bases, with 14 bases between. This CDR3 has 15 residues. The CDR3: CASSPRPPRDTEAFF. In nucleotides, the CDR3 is TGTGCCAGCTCACCCCGACCGCCAAGGGACACTGAAGCTTTCTTT.

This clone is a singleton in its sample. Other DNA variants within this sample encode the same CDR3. CDR3 residues: CASSRDRGDEQYF. The CDR3 DNA reads as TGTGCCAGCAGCCGGGACAGGGGCGACGAGCAGTACTTC. The chain employs TRBV6-5 and TRBJ2-7, with 10 nucleotides matching TRBD1. The V gene end was trimmed by 6 bases and the J gene end by 5 bases; junction bases not matched to a gene: 4. Germline V lookup: CDR1 MNHEY, CDR2 SVGAGI. The CDR3 length is 13 residues.

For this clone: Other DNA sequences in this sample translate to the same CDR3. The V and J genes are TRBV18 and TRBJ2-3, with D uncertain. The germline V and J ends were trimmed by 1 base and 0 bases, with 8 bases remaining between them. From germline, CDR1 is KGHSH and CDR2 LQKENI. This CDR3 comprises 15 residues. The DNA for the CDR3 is TGTGCCAGCTCACCACGGCCTGGGAGCACAGATACGCAGTATTTT. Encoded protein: CASSPRPGSTDTQYF.

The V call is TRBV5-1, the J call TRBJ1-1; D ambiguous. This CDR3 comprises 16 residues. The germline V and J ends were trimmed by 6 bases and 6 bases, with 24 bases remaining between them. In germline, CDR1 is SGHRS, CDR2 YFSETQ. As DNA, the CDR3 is TGCGCCAGCACCATCGGGGTTTTGGGTTTTGGCTCTGAAGCTTTCTTT. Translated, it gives CASTIGVLGFGSEAFF.

The CDR3 nucleotides are TGTGCCAGCAGCTTGCTTGCGGGGGGCGCGGGCACTGAAGCTTTCTTT. Translated: CASSLLAGGAGTEAFF. The J gene is TRBJ1-1, the V gene TRBV7-8, with a possible D match to TRBD1 (6 bases). V lost 3 bases and J lost 4, with 18 bases in between. This CDR3 has 16 amino acids. CDR1 and CDR2 from the germline V gene are SGHVS and FQNEAQ.

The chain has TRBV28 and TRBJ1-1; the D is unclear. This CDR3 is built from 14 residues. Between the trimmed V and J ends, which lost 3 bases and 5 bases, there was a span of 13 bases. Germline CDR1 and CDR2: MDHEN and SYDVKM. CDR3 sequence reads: CASSFPSGDTEAFF. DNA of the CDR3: TGTGCCAGCAGTTTCCCATCCGGGGATACTGAAGCTTTCTTT.

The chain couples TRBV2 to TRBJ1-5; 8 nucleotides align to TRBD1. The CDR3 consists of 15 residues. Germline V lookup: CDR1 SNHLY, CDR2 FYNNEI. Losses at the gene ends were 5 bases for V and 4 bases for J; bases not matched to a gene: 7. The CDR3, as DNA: TGTGCCAGCAGTTCACAGGGGGGCCTAAATCAGCCCCAGCATTTT. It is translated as CASSSQGGLNQPQHF.

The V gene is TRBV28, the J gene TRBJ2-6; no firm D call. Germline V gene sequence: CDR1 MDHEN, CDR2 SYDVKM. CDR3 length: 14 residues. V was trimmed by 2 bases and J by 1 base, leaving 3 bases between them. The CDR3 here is CASSLGSGANVLTF. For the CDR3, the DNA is TGTGCCAGCAGTTTAGGGTCTGGGGCCAACGTCCTGACTTTC. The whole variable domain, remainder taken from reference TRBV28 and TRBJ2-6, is DVKVTQSSRYLVKRTGEKVFLECVQDMDHENMFWYRQDPGLGLRLIYFSYDVKMKEKGDIPEGYSVSREKKERFSLILESASTNQTSMYLCASSLGSGANVLTFGAGSRLTVL.

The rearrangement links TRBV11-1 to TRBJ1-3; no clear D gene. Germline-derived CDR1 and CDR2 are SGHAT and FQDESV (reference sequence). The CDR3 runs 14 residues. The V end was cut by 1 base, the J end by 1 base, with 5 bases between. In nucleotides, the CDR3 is TGTGCCAGCAGCTTAGGCGGTTCTGGAAACACCATATATTTT. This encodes CASSLGGSGNTIYF.

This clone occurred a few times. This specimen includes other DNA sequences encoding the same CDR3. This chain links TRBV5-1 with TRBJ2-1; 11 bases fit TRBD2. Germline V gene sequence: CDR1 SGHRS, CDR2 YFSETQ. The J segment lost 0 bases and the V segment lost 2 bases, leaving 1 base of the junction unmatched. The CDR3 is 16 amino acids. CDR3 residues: CASSLTSGSSYNEQFF. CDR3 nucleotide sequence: TGCGCCAGCAGCTTAACTAGCGGGAGCTCCTACAATGAGCAGTTCTTC.

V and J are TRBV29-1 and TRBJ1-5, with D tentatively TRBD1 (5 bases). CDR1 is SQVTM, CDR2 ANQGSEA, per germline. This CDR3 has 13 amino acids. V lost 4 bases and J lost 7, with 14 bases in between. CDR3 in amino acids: CSVAQGGNQPQHF. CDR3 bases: TGCAGCGTTGCCCAGGGAGGGAACCAGCCCCAGCATTTT.

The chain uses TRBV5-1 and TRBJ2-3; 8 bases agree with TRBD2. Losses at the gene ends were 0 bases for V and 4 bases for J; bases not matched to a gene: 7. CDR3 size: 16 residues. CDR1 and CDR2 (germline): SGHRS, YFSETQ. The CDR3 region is CASSLDGSGGPDTQYF. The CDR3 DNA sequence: TGCGCCAGCAGCTTGGACGGCTCGGGGGGGCCAGATACGCAGTATTTT.

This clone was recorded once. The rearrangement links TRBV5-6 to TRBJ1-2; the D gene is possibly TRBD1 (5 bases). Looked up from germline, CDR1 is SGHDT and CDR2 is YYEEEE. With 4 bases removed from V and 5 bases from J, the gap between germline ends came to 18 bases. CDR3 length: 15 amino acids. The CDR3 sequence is CASSRPGAHSYGYTF. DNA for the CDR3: TGTGCCAGCAGCCGTCCCGGGGCCCACTCGTATGGCTACACCTTC.

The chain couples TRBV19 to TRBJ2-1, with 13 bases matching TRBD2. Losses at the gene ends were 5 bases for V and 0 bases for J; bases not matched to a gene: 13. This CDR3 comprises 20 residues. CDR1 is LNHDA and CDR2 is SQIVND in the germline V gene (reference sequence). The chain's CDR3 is CASSARGLAGFLSSYNEQFF. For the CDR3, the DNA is TGTGCCAGTAGTGCAAGGGGACTAGCGGGATTTCTGAGCTCCTACAATGAGCAGTTCTTC. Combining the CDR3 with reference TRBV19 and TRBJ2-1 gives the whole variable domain DGGITQSPKYLFRKEGQNVTLSCEQNLNHDAMYWYRQDPGQGLRLIYYSQIVNDFQKGDIAEGYSVSREKKESFPLTVTSAQKNPTAFYLCASSARGLAGFLSSYNEQFFGPGTRLTVL.

In DNA form, the CDR3 reads TGTGCCAGCAGCCAACGTCTAGCGGGAGTCACAGATACGCAGTATTTT. Translated, it gives CASSQRLAGVTDTQYF. The V call is TRBV14, the J call TRBJ2-3; 10 nucleotides align to TRBD2. The V gene's germline CDR1 is SGHDN and CDR2 FVKESK. The CDR3 loop spans 16 amino acids. V gave up 2 bases and J gave up 2 bases; unmatched junction bases: 4.

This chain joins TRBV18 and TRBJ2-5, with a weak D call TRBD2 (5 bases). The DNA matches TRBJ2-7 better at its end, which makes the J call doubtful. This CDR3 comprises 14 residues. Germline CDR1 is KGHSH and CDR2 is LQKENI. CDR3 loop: CASSPPDLSYEQYF. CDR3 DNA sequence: TGTGCCAGCTCACCTCCGGACTTATCCTACGAGCAGTACTTC.

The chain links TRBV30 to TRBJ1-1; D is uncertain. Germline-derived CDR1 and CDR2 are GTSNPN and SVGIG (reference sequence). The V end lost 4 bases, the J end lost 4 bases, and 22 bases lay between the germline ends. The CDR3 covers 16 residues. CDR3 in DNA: TGTGCCTGGAAAGTTCCGGATACTCCCACGAGCACTGAAGCTTTCTTT. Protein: CAWKVPDTPTSTEAFF.

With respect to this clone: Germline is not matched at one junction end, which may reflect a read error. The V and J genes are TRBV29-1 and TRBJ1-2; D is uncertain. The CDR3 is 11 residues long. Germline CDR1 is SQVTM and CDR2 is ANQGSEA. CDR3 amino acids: CSVGTSGAVSF. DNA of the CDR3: TGCAGCGTTGGAACAAGTGGCGCGGTGAGCTTC.

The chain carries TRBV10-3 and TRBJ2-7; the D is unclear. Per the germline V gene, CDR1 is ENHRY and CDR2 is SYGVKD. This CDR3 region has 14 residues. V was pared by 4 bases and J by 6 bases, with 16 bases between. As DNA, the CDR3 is TGTGCCATCAGTGCGCAGGATTGGCAAGCCGAGCAGTACTTC. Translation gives CAISAQDWQAEQYF.

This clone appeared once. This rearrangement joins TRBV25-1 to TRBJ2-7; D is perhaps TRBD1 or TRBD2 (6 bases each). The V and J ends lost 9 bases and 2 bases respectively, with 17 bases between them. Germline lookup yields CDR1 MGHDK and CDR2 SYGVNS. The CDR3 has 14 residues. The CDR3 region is CASPRGENTYEQYF. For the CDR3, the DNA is TGTGCCAGTCCAAGGGGGGAAAACACCTACGAGCAGTACTTC.